These 18 T cell receptor beta chains originate from one sample sequenced in a study of T and B cells in COVID-19 patients. TRB was amplified from about 260-540 ng of blood genomic DNA. TRB rearrangements were amplified by multiplex PCR with BIOMED2 TRB-A/B primers. TCRdb reanalysed the multiplex PCR reads using MiXCR and keeps one entry per CDR3 protein. The data contain 4,500 to 6,000 distinct CDR3 sequences, roughly 30% of them singletons. Sequencing was carried out using blood. The receptors shown here come from a human donor who had recovered from COVID-19.

The rearrangement links TRBV6-1 to TRBJ2-2, with TRBD1 matching 11 bases. CDR1 and CDR2 (germline): MNHNS, SASEGT. The CDR3 loop spans 15 amino acids. V lost 4 bases, J lost 4 bases, and 2 bases stayed unmatched. Written as DNA, the CDR3 is TGTGCCAGCAGTGTGGGGACAGGGGGCACCGGGGAGCTGTTTTTT. Residues: CASSVGTGGTGELFF.

This clonotype was recorded once. This rearrangement joins TRBV5-1 to TRBJ2-1; a weak D match, TRBD1 (6 bases). The CDR3 has 11 amino acids. Germline V gene sequence: CDR1 SGHRS, CDR2 YFSETQ. The V and J ends lost 3 bases and 15 bases respectively, with 13 bases between them. The CDR3 nucleotides are TGCGCCAGCAGCTATTCAGGGGTTCGGTTCTTC. Amino acids: CASSYSGVRFF.

The rearrangement joins TRBV5-5 to TRBJ2-7, with D perhaps matching TRBD2 (5 bases). The CDR3 sequence is 11 residues long. CDR1 is SGHKS and CDR2 is YYEKEE in the germline V gene (reference sequence). Trimming pared 3 bases from V and 7 bases from J, leaving 8 bases between. The CDR3 DNA is TGTGCCAGCAGCTCGCCGGGAGAGCAGTACTTC. Protein: CASSSPGEQYF.

This clonotype was counted only a few times. CDR3 region: CASRGVLAGIRSSYNEQFF. CDR3 sequence (DNA): TGTGCCAGCAGGGGCGTATTGGCGGGTATTAGGAGCTCCTACAATGAGCAGTTCTTC. The V gene is TRBV27, the J gene TRBJ2-1, with D perhaps matching TRBD2 (5 bases). The V end lost 6 bases, the J end lost 0 bases, and 24 bases lay between the germline ends. From germline, CDR1 is MNHEY and CDR2 SMNVEV (reference sequence). The CDR3 is 19 residues long.

The genes are TRBV5-5 and TRBJ1-5; 8 bases are a match to TRBD1. The trim removed 0 bases at V and 7 bases at J, leaving 6 bases unmatched. This CDR3 contains 15 residues. Germline CDR1 reads SGHKS; CDR2 reads YYEKEE (reference sequence). CDR3 DNA sequence: TGTGCCAGCAGCTTGGGGACAGGGCTAGGACAGCCCCAGCATTTT. Translated, it gives CASSLGTGLGQPQHF.

There are a few counts of this clonotype. This chain uses TRBV27 with TRBJ2-2; D is ambiguous. The CDR3 runs 16 residues. The germline CDR1 and CDR2 sequences are MNHEY and SMNVEV (reference sequence). V lost 1 base, J lost 4 bases, and 13 bases lay in between. CDR3 in DNA: TGTGCCAGCAGTTTATGGGCTAGAGGTCGCACCGGGGAGCTGTTTTTT. Translated: CASSLWARGRTGELFF.

V usage is TRBV6-5 and J usage is TRBJ1-1; D is perhaps TRBD1 (5 bases). Germline V CDR1 and CDR2: MNHEY, SVGAGI. The CDR3 has 18 residues. V dropped 2 bases and J dropped 4 bases, with 23 bases sitting between them. The CDR3 DNA follows: TGTGCCAGCAGTTACGGTCGTGGGGTGGTGGGGAGGGGCACTGAAGCTTTCTTT. Translation: CASSYGRGVVGRGTEAFF.

The rearrangement links TRBV12-3 or TRBV12-4 to TRBJ1-3; no definite D call. The length of the CDR3 is 18 residues. V lost 2 bases and J 0 bases, leaving 17 bases between the germline ends. Here the CDR3 DNA reads TGTGCCAGCAGTTTAAGGCGCCGGACCGAAAACTCTGGAAACACCATATATTTT. Amino acids: CASSLRRRTENSGNTIYF.

This chain connects TRBV7-2 to TRBJ1-1, with a weak D call TRBD1 (5 bases). Trimming removed 5 bases from V and 3 bases from J, with 16 bases in between. The germline gives CDR1 SGHTA, CDR2 FQGNSA. The CDR3 has 15 residues. The CDR3 DNA is TGTGCCAGCAGCCTGCTGGGGGGTTCGTACACTGAAGCTTTCTTT. It encodes CASSLLGGSYTEAFF.

The chain combines TRBV28 with TRBJ2-1; D perhaps matches TRBD2 (7 bases). Germline V CDR1 and CDR2: MDHEN, SYDVKM. This CDR3 region has 14 residues. The germline V and J ends were trimmed by 2 bases and 4 bases, with 9 bases remaining between them. Here the CDR3 DNA reads TGTGCCAGCAGTTTAGGGGGGGCATACAATGAGCAGTTCTTC. The encoded protein is CASSLGGAYNEQFF.

The sample holds a few counts of this clonotype. This chain connects TRBV27 to TRBJ2-7; D gene ambiguous. Trimming took off 5 bases at V and 0 bases at J, with 11 bases between the two ends. Germline V gene sequence: CDR1 MNHEY, CDR2 SMNVEV (reference sequence). This CDR3 has 14 residues. The CDR3 is CASSPGMSSYEQYF. DNA for the CDR3: TGTGCCAGCAGTCCCGGCATGAGCTCCTACGAGCAGTACTTC.

This clonotype was observed a handful of times. This chain connects TRBV27 to TRBJ2-3; D not resolved. The germline gives CDR1 MNHEY, CDR2 SMNVEV (reference sequence). The CDR3 spans 17 residues. V lost 5 bases and J lost 0, with 18 bases in between. The CDR3, as DNA: TGTGCCAGCAGTCCCCCGAGACGGTTTGCTAGCACAGATACGCAGTATTTT. It codes for CASSPPRRFASTDTQYF.

This clonotype was seen more than once but under ten times. The V call is TRBV19, the J call TRBJ2-2, with 9 bases identical to TRBD1. Germline loops: CDR1 LNHDA, CDR2 SQIVND (reference sequence). The CDR3 runs to 15 residues. J lost 7 bases, V lost 3 bases, and 6 bases had no gene match. The CDR3 here is CASSMDRGYGGELFF. The CDR3 DNA reads as TGTGCCAGTAGTATGGACAGGGGATACGGCGGGGAGCTGTTTTTT.

This clonotype has more than one count but fewer than ten. V and J are TRBV6-1 and TRBJ1-4, with 7 nucleotides matching TRBD1. There are 13 residues in the CDR3. The V gene's germline CDR1 is MNHNS and CDR2 SASEGT. V gave up 11 bases and J gave up 7 bases; unmatched junction bases: 10. The CDR3 bases are TGTGCCTGTAACAGGGGTCTCGTTGAAAAACTGTTTTTT. This codes for CACNRGLVEKLFF.

This clonotype is medium-sized within its sample. The V call is TRBV6-5, the J call TRBJ2-7; possible D gene TRBD1, 6 bases. Germline CDR1 is MNHEY and CDR2 is SVGAGI. V was shortened by 2 bases and J by 6 bases, with 8 bases between the two germline ends. The CDR3 covers 12 residues. The CDR3 protein is CASSYEGGEQYF. CDR3 coding DNA: TGTGCCAGCAGTTACGAAGGGGGCGAGCAGTACTTC.

J is TRBJ1-5 and V is TRBV19; D remains ambiguous. The germline gives CDR1 LNHDA, CDR2 SQIVND (reference sequence). This CDR3 is built from 13 residues. Trimming pared 3 bases from V and 9 bases from J, leaving 12 bases between. The CDR3 reads CASSINFFMPQHF. The CDR3 region has the DNA TGTGCCAGTAGTATCAACTTCTTTATGCCCCAGCATTTT.

The sample holds a few counts of this clonotype. The V and J genes are TRBV27 and TRBJ2-7; 8 bases match TRBD2. Germline V lookup: CDR1 MNHEY, CDR2 SMNVEV (reference sequence). CDR3 length: 16 residues. V lost 2 bases, J lost 7 bases, and 13 bases stayed unmatched. The DNA of the CDR3 is TGTGCCAGCAGTTTAGGCGGGGGGCGAACTCCTGGGGAGCAGTACTTC. It is translated as CASSLGGGRTPGEQYF.

This clonotype is medium-sized within its sample. This chain links TRBV29-1 with TRBJ1-4, with a possible D match to TRBD1 (5 bases). This CDR3 has 14 amino acids. The germline CDR1 and CDR2 sequences are SQVTM and ANQGSEA. V gave up 1 base and J gave up 0 bases, with 6 bases separating them. CDR3 sequence: CSVEGGATNEKLFF. The DNA of the CDR3 is TGCAGCGTTGAAGGGGGGGCAACTAATGAAAAACTGTTTTTT.